The rows below give T cell receptor beta chains drawn from one sample of a study of technical replicates of blood from a few donors. Profiling relied on immunoSEQ multiplex PCR, and the TCRdb table lists in-frame clones only, not all of them. The table lists under 100,000 clones, around 96% of them singletons. Specimen: T cells isolated from PBMCs. These receptors came from a human donor in good health. CDR3s include the opening cysteine and the closing phenylalanine or tryptophan. Fields, in order: V gene, J gene, D gene, clone size, CDR3 protein, CDR3 DNA. A D gene is named only where the DNA matches it firmly. Rows give clone size only sometimes, using once, few, many, or a class for an expanded clone.

v_call: TRBV2; j_call: TRBJ2-3; d_call: TRBD2; clone_size: NA; cdr3_aa: CASSDRLAGGDTQYF; cdr3_nt: TGTGCCAGCAGTGATCGGCTAGCGGGAGGGGATACGCAGTATTTT
v_call: TRBV7-9; j_call: TRBJ1-1; d_call: TRBD1; clone_size: NA; cdr3_aa: CASSLTGVHYTEAFF; cdr3_nt: TGTGCCAGCAGCCTGACAGGGGTTCATTACACTGAAGCTTTCTTT
v_call: TRBV5-1; j_call: TRBJ1-1; d_call: NA; clone_size: NA; cdr3_aa: CASSLSTGENTEAFF; cdr3_nt: TGCGCCAGCAGCTTGAGTACGGGTGAGAACACTGAAGCTTTCTTT
v_call: TRBV9; j_call: TRBJ2-3; d_call: TRBD2; clone_size: NA; cdr3_aa: CASSVTPGGLAGVTDTQYF; cdr3_nt: TGTGCCAGCAGCGTAACCCCCGGAGGACTAGCGGGAGTAACAGATACGCAGTATTTT
v_call: TRBV25-1; j_call: TRBJ2-2; d_call: NA; clone_size: once; cdr3_aa: CASSPGGAGWMGELFF; cdr3_nt: TGTGCCAGCAGTCCCGGAGGGGCGGGCTGGATGGGGGAGCTGTTTTTT
v_call: TRBV7-2; j_call: TRBJ2-2; d_call: NA; clone_size: once; cdr3_aa: CASSPGLDTGELFF; cdr3_nt: TGTGCCAGCAGCCCGGGTCTCGACACCGGGGAGCTGTTTTTT
v_call: TRBV19; j_call: TRBJ1-2; d_call: TRBD1; clone_size: NA; cdr3_aa: CASSARDRGLGYTF; cdr3_nt: TGTGCCAGTAGCGCCCGGGACAGAGGACTTGGCTACACCTTC
v_call: TRBV5-8; j_call: TRBJ2-1; d_call: NA; clone_size: NA; cdr3_aa: CASSISRTDFYNEQFF; cdr3_nt: TGTGCCAGCAGCATTTCTAGGACAGATTTCTACAATGAGCAGTTCTTC
v_call: TRBV29-1; j_call: TRBJ2-7; d_call: TRBD1; clone_size: NA; cdr3_aa: CSVEGERQGSSYEQYF; cdr3_nt: TGCAGCGTTGAAGGAGAACGACAGGGGAGCTCCTACGAGCAGTACTTC
v_call: TRBV7-8; j_call: TRBJ1-2; d_call: NA; clone_size: NA; cdr3_aa: CASSKGGGRNYGYTF; cdr3_nt: TGTGCCAGCAGCAAGGGCGGGGGGCGGAACTATGGCTACACCTTC
v_call: TRBV27; j_call: TRBJ2-7; d_call: TRBD2; clone_size: NA; cdr3_aa: CASSPLFSGRRNEQYF; cdr3_nt: TGTGCCAGCAGTCCTCTTTTTAGCGGGAGGAGGAACGAGCAGTACTTC
v_call: TRBV2; j_call: TRBJ1-3; d_call: NA; clone_size: NA; cdr3_aa: CASKPDTAGNTIYF; cdr3_nt: TGTGCCAGCAAACCGGACACCGCTGGAAACACCATATATTTT
v_call: TRBV7-7; j_call: TRBJ2-7; d_call: TRBD1; clone_size: NA; cdr3_aa: CASSSGTGYEYEQYF; cdr3_nt: TGTGCCAGCAGCTCCGGGACAGGGTATGAGTACGAGCAGTACTTC
v_call: TRBV5-1; j_call: TRBJ2-3; d_call: TRBD2; clone_size: NA; cdr3_aa: CASSLTSVSTDTQYF; cdr3_nt: TGCGCCAGCAGCTTGACTAGCGTAAGCACAGATACGCAGTATTTT
v_call: TRBV25-1; j_call: TRBJ2-5; d_call: TRBD2; clone_size: once; cdr3_aa: CASSEFSGGRPETQYF; cdr3_nt: TGTGCCAGCAGTGAATTTTCTGGCGGGAGACCAGAGACCCAGTACTTC
v_call: TRBV25-1; j_call: TRBJ1-1; d_call: NA; clone_size: few; cdr3_aa: CASSEDGIAEAFF; cdr3_nt: TGTGCCAGCAGTGAGGACGGGATTGCTGAAGCTTTCTTT
v_call: TRBV27; j_call: TRBJ2-7; d_call: TRBD1; clone_size: NA; cdr3_aa: CASREQGANEQYF; cdr3_nt: TGTGCCAGCAGGGAACAGGGGGCGAACGAGCAGTACTTC
v_call: TRBV5-1; j_call: TRBJ1-3; d_call: TRBD1; clone_size: NA; cdr3_aa: CASSSTGGVGNTIYF; cdr3_nt: TGCGCCAGCAGCTCTACAGGGGGAGTTGGAAACACCATATATTTT
v_call: TRBV19; j_call: TRBJ2-3; d_call: TRBD2; clone_size: NA; cdr3_aa: CASSITSRLAGYLDTDTQYF; cdr3_nt: TGTGCCAGTAGTATCACCTCAAGACTAGCGGGCTACCTCGACACAGATACGCAGTATTTT
v_call: TRBV2; j_call: TRBJ2-1; d_call: NA; clone_size: NA; cdr3_aa: CASVLNEQFF; cdr3_nt: TGTGCCAGCGTATTAAATGAGCAGTTCTTC
v_call: TRBV9; j_call: TRBJ2-7; d_call: NA; clone_size: NA; cdr3_aa: CASSVGASYEQYF; cdr3_nt: TGTGCCAGCAGCGTAGGAGCGTCCTACGAGCAGTACTTC
v_call: TRBV14; j_call: TRBJ2-1; d_call: NA; clone_size: NA; cdr3_aa: CASSQAMGGYNEQFF; cdr3_nt: TGTGCCAGCAGCCAAGCCATGGGGGGTTACAATGAGCAGTTCTTC
v_call: TRBV5-1; j_call: TRBJ2-5; d_call: NA; clone_size: NA; cdr3_aa: CASGSPETQYF; cdr3_nt: TGCGCCAGCGGGAGCCCGGAGACCCAGTACTTC
v_call: TRBV2; j_call: TRBJ1-1; d_call: TRBD1; clone_size: NA; cdr3_aa: CASSEAWTGLNTEAFF; cdr3_nt: TGTGCCAGCAGTGAAGCCTGGACAGGCCTGAACACTGAAGCTTTCTTT
v_call: TRBV30; j_call: TRBJ2-3; d_call: NA; clone_size: NA; cdr3_aa: CAWSVSRDTQYF; cdr3_nt: TGTGCCTGGAGTGTGTCCCGAGATACGCAGTATTTT
v_call: TRBV9; j_call: TRBJ2-1; d_call: NA; clone_size: NA; cdr3_aa: CASSTSEDSPYNEQFF; cdr3_nt: TGTGCCAGCAGCACCAGCGAGGACAGCCCCTACAATGAGCAGTTCTTC
v_call: TRBV5-6; j_call: TRBJ2-7; d_call: TRBD2; clone_size: NA; cdr3_aa: CASSLGGRAYEQYF; cdr3_nt: TGTGCCAGCAGCTTGGGAGGGAGGGCCTACGAGCAGTACTTC
v_call: TRBV10-3; j_call: TRBJ2-1; d_call: TRBD2; clone_size: NA; cdr3_aa: CAISELAGVGNEQFF; cdr3_nt: TGTGCCATCAGCGAACTAGCGGGAGTAGGGAATGAGCAGTTCTTC
v_call: TRBV5-1; j_call: TRBJ2-5; d_call: NA; clone_size: NA; cdr3_aa: CASSSGVETQYF; cdr3_nt: TGCGCCAGCAGCTCCGGGGTAGAGACCCAGTACTTC
v_call: TRBV9; j_call: TRBJ2-3; d_call: NA; clone_size: once; cdr3_aa: CASSVGSGTSTDTQYF; cdr3_nt: TGTGCCAGCAGCGTAGGTTCTGGGACTAGCACAGATACGCAGTATTTT
v_call: TRBV5-4; j_call: TRBJ2-3; d_call: NA; clone_size: NA; cdr3_aa: CASSQDSYSTDTQYF; cdr3_nt: TGTGCCAGCAGCCAGGACAGTTATAGCACAGATACGCAGTATTTT
v_call: TRBV6-6; j_call: TRBJ1-2; d_call: TRBD1; clone_size: once; cdr3_aa: CASSLTGGTYGYTF; cdr3_nt: TGTGCCAGCAGCCTTACAGGGGGTACCTATGGCTACACCTTC
v_call: TRBV4-1; j_call: TRBJ2-2; d_call: TRBD2; clone_size: NA; cdr3_aa: CASSQSLRGLAGSPNTGELFF; cdr3_nt: TGCGCCAGCAGCCAATCTCTTCGGGGACTAGCGGGATCACCGAACACCGGGGAGCTGTTTTTT
v_call: TRBV19; j_call: TRBJ2-3; d_call: TRBD2; clone_size: NA; cdr3_aa: CASSTPRGLAGWRGTDTQYF; cdr3_nt: TGTGCCAGTAGTACACCCCGGGGACTAGCGGGATGGAGAGGAACAGATACGCAGTATTTT
v_call: TRBV7-9; j_call: TRBJ2-1; d_call: TRBD2; clone_size: once; cdr3_aa: CASSSSGGGEQFF; cdr3_nt: TGTGCCAGCAGCTCCAGCGGGGGAGGTGAGCAGTTCTTC
v_call: TRBV9; j_call: TRBJ1-1; d_call: TRBD1; clone_size: NA; cdr3_aa: CASSVRDRDTEAFF; cdr3_nt: TGTGCCAGCAGCGTACGGGACAGGGACACTGAAGCTTTCTTT
v_call: TRBV15; j_call: TRBJ2-3; d_call: TRBD2; clone_size: NA; cdr3_aa: CATEAGGYPDTQYF; cdr3_nt: TGTGCCACCGAGGCGGGAGGGTACCCAGATACGCAGTATTTT